One TCR beta chain is described in this entry. In this sample, this clonotype turned up many times. Its recognized antigen is unknown. No per-base quality is available; no much larger clone lies one base away. The 39 donors, aged about 6 to 95 years, were systemically healthy Caucasian individuals from Russia. Approximately 10 milliliters of peripheral blood were collected from each donor into EDTA-treated Vacutainer tubes. Ficoll-Paque density-gradient centrifugation was used to isolate PBMCs, with at least 7 million obtained per sample. Total RNA was extracted from PBMCs with Trizol reagent, with at least 5.5 micrograms obtained per sample. For every donor, an aliquot of PBMCs went through flow cytometry to measure the percentages of naive CD45RAhigh/CD27high T cells. The germline V gene sets CDR1 to KGHDR and CDR2 to SFDVKD. Trimming costs V 3 bases and J 3 bases, and their ends lie 3 bases apart. The CDR3 measures 12 amino acids from cysteine to phenylalanine. Only the CDR3 DNA stays, 36 bases, in frame from base 1.

This specimen belongs to a study of blood T cells in healthy people across ages (dated by TCRdb to the mid-2010s). General notes on the study: Template switching captured roughly one uniquely barcoded TCR beta cDNA molecule per two T cells in model experiments. Using the same blood draw, the study looked at two additional independent replicas of 1 million unique cDNA reads for two donors, one aged 18 to 30 and the other aged 80 or older. To avoid experimental bias, donors of different ages were spread randomly across the sequencing lanes. To track age-related changes in TCR beta repertoire diversity, the study relied on deep sequencing normalized with unique cDNA molecular identifiers. Donors were grouped into four age groups: young (average 16 years), middle-aged (39), aged (roughly 67) and long-lived (around 80). Findings and caveats that apply to the study as a whole: The CMV infection status of donors was not known, potentially confounding age-related changes in expanded clonotypes. Compared with the aged group, more naive CD4+ T cells, fewer expanded clones and increased TCR diversity were shown by the long-lived group, suggesting age selection. As age increased, observed TCR beta diversity per million T cells dropped in a roughly linear way, and a significant reduction was already evident by age about 40. Bulk unsorted PBMC profiling prevented conclusive comparison of naive and antigen-experienced compartments. A strong correlation was found between observed TCR beta diversity and the percentage of naive T cells measured by flow cytometry. Total diversity estimates from one million sequenced T cells were considered lower bounds and underestimates.

Libraries were prepared through 5' RACE. Sequenced using an Illumina HiSeq 2500. A second PCR of about 7 to 12 cycles was performed with a sample-barcoded 5' primer and a J-beta primer mix. A template-switch 5' adaptor carrying 12 random nucleotides introduced a unique molecular identifier onto each TCR beta cDNA molecule. Each sample yielded at least 2.5 million CDR3-containing paired-end reads. The Mint cDNA synthesis kit, primed by a TRBC-specific oligonucleotide, was used to synthesize first-strand cDNA from all RNA. Following uracil-DNA glycosylase treatment, a first 18-cycle PCR with universal primers M1SS and BC2_uni_R was performed on all cDNA. In the original analysis: Each sample was normalized by randomly selecting 1 million high-quality reads, each carrying a distinct molecular identifier. Instead of being binned into consensus sequences, reads that shared molecular identifiers were thrown out. MiTCR, set to a Q25 quality threshold and the strictest error-elimination algorithm, was used for CDR3 identification, clonotype clustering and error correction. A nonparametric unseen species model with Euler transformation was used to estimate a lower bound on total TCR beta diversity. The public reads were run again by TCRdb, first through fastp at Q25 and then through MiXCR, and only productive beta chains were kept. All rows with the same CDR3 protein become a single entry with the most common DNA and genes. It is TCRdb's table, rather than the study itself, that gives the V and J calls and clone size. The sample table holds about 1.8 million distinct CDR3 sequences, of which around 50% were seen once. The top ten clones comprise roughly 2.1% of the sample.

Sequenced: blood. The rearrangement combines TRBV24-1 with TRBJ2-3, with no confident D gene call. This sequence was found in a middle-aged woman in good health. The DNA is as follows: TGTGCCACCAGTGATCGTACAGATACGCAGTATTTT. It codes for CATSDRTDTQYF.